This T cell receptor (beta chain) was sequenced in a study of vaccination and CD4 T cells after COVID-19. As for the study in general: Samples taken post-COVID came a median about 100 days after diagnosis, ranging from 35 to 161.

This clonotype has just a few counts. Its antigen is unknown. Treatment here: roughly ten-day PBMC culture with coronavirus spike peptide pools or control peptides (ViraFEST assay). Cultured CD4+ T cell DNA was sequenced using the Oncomine TCR Beta short-read assay. Genomic DNA was drawn out of CD4+ T cells grown in culture. TCRdb used MiXCR to reprocess the PCR reads, holding one entry per CDR3 protein. Counted here are roughly 11,000 distinct CDR3 sequences, around 60% occurring once; the ten biggest clones make up less than 30%. CDR3 length equals 15 residues. Germline trimming cut 5 bases from V and 6 bases from J; bases unmatched to any gene: 11. The V gene's germline CDR1 is SGHTA and CDR2 FQGNSA.

Sequenced material: CD4+ T cells from blood, cultured in vitro. The sequence came from a human donor who had recovered from COVID-19. The V and J genes are TRBV7-2 and TRBJ1-2; TRBD1 agrees at 8 bases. This chain's CDR3 is CASSPRQGPFNGYTF. DNA for the CDR3: TGTGCCAGCAGCCCCAGACAGGGGCCATTCAATGGCTACACCTTC. The whole variable domain, filled in from reference TRBV7-2 and TRBJ1-2, reads GAGVSQSPSNKVTEKGKDVELRCDPISGHTALYWYRQSLGQGLEFLIYFQGNSAPDKSGLPSDRFSAERTGGSVSTLTIQRTQQEDSAVYLCASSPRQGPFNGYTFGSGTRLTVV.